Given below is one T cell receptor (beta chain) in context. The target antigen is unknown. This record belongs to a study of T-cell reconstitution after alpha-beta-depleted transplantation in children. Study-level findings and limits: The study traced high day-60 TCRbeta diversity in some patients to surviving recipient T cells and thymic progenitors. Reportedly, only several hundred clones from non-depleted graft cells drove alpha-beta T-cell counts at about two months. Once a year had passed after transplant, T-cell counts and diversity came mostly from newly produced T cells.

A library of TCRbeta sequences, prepared with unique molecular identifiers, was generated. In TCRdb, the PCR reads were re-called with MiXCR into one record per CDR3 protein. The sample lists 500,000 or so distinct CDR3 sequences, roughly 10% occurring once. The sample in question was PBMCs, mostly from graft donor cells, obtained 180 days after TCRalphabeta/CD19-depleted stem cell transplant. The TCR originated in a female patient aged 2-9 years who had a stem cell transplant for aplastic anemia, so the T cells may come from the graft donor.

CDR3 nucleotide sequence: TGTGCCAGCAGCCAAGTTAGGGCGGGGGCCTCTGGGGAGCAGTTCTTC. Translation: CASSQVRAGASGEQFF. The chain combines TRBV14 with TRBJ2-1, with a tentative D call TRBD2 (7 bases). There are 16 residues in the CDR3. The germline V and J ends were trimmed by 1 base and 10 bases, with 20 bases remaining between them. Per the germline V gene, CDR1 is SGHDN and CDR2 is FVKESK.